This TCR beta chain was recovered during a study of T cell repertoires in cytomegalovirus infection. Study-level background: It was recently identified HLA-C-restricted and well-studied HLA-B-restricted CMV epitopes that the study used. Whole-study results and caveats: Within the response measured ex vivo, HLA-C-restricted CMV-specific TCR beta clonotypes were dominant. Carriage of CMV together with the relevant HLA was identifiable through cumulative public TCR beta family frequency.

In the case of this clonotype: The antigen is unknown.

Germline CDR1 reads MNHEY; CDR2 reads SVGAGI. CDR3 size: 15 residues. The V segment lost 3 bases and the J segment 5 bases; nucleotides outside the gene matches: 9. TCRdb processed the reads anew with MiXCR; each CDR3 protein has one entry. The sample lists around 900,000 distinct CDR3 sequences; approximately 32% were seen once. The source was cultured CD8+ T cells from PBMCs, collected from culture after CMV antigen stimulation. This clonotype was obtained from a human donor in good health (CMV status not recorded). Some clones in this sample may be carry-over from other donors' samples. The chain couples TRBV6-5 to TRBJ1-2, with 7 bases matching TRBD1. The CDR3 bases are TGTGCCAGCAGTTATCTACCGGGACAGCTTTATGGCTACACCTTC. Translation: CASSYLPGQLYGYTF.